Here is one T cell receptor (beta chain) with its context. Authors' data handling: Estimation of nucleated cell counts was performed using reference gene primer amplification. The method was immunoSEQ multiplex PCR; TCRdb's version includes in-frame clones alone and lacks a portion of them. That table is the source of V, J and clone size, and D and trimming were worked out from the DNA. The sample shows 130,000 or so clones, about 86% of them seen only once. This specimen comes from a study of blood T cell repertoires in COVID-19. Study-level information: PBMCs, B-cell-depleted T cells, or T cells were the source of the cDNA or gDNA that made up the material.

What was sequenced was PBMCs or T cells enriched from blood (not recorded which). The TCR sequence derives from a man aged 40-55 years with acute COVID-19.

CDR3 nucleotides: TGTGCCAGCAGCTTAAAACTAACGGGGGGCACAGATACGCAGTATTTT. This encodes CASSLKLTGGTDTQYF. This sequence joins TRBV11-2 and TRBJ2-3; D may be TRBD2 (6 bases). Germline-derived CDR1 and CDR2 are SGHAT and FQNNGV. The CDR3 is 16 amino acids. The V end was cut by 2 bases, the J end by 1 base, with 13 bases between.